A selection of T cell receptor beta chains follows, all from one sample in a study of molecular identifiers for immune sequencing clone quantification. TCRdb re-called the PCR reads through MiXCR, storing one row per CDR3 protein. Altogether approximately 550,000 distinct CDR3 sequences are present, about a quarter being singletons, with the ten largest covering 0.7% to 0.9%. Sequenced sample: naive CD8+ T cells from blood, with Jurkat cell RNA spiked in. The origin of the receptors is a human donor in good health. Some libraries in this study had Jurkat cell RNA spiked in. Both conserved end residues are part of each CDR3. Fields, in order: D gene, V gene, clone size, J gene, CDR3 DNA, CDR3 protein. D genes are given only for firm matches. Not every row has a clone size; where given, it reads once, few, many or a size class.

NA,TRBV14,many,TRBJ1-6,TGTGCCAGCAGCCAAGATCAGAATTTTAATTCACCCCTCCACTTT,CASSQDQNFNSPLHF
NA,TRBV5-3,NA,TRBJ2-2,TGTGCCAGCAGCATTGGGACTGGCTGGCCCGGGGAGCTGTTTTTT,CASSIGTGWPGELFF
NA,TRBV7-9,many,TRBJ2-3,TGTGCCAGCAGCGCGAGGGGGTTCGCAGATACGCAGTATTTT,CASSARGFADTQYF
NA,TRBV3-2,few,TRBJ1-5,TGTGCGACTAAACAGGGCTCAGGTCAGCCCCAGCATTTT,CATKQGSGQPQHF
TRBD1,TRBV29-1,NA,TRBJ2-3,TGCAGCGTTGAAGGTCGCAGGGGGAGAAGCACAGATACGCAGTATTTC,CSVEGRRGRSTDTQYF
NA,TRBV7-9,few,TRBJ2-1,TGTGCCAGCAGCTTAGTGTCTAGCGTAGAGCAGTTCTTC,CASSLVSSVEQFF
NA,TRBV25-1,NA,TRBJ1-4,TGTGCCAGCAGTGAATATACCGGGGAGGAAAAACTGTTTTTT,CASSEYTGEEKLFF
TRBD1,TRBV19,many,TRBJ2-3,TGTGCCAGTAAGGACAGGGTCACAGATACGCAGTATTTT,CASKDRVTDTQYF
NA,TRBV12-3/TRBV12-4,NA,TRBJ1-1,TGTGCCAGCAGTTTTTACTACGACACTGAAGCTTTCTTT,CASSFYYDTEAFF
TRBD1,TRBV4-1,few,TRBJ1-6,TGCGCCAGCAGCCCTTGGGGGACAGAAAATTCACCCCTCCACTTT,CASSPWGTENSPLHF
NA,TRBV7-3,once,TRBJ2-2,TGTGCCAGCAGCTTATACTCTGGGGCCACCGGGGTGCTGTTTTTT,CASSLYSGATGVLFF
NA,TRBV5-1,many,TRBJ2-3,TGCGCCAGCAGCCCCTGGAACGGGGTCGATACGCAGTATTTT,CASSPWNGVDTQYF
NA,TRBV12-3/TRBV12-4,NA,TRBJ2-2,TGTGCCAGCAGTTTAAGCCAGGTCGAAGGGGAGCTGTTTTTT,CASSLSQVEGELFF
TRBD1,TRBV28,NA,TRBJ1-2,TGTGCCGGCAGTCAACAGGGGGCGTATGGCTACACCTTC,CAGSQQGAYGYTF
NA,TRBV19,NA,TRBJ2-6,TGTGCCAGTAGTATAGACGCTGGGGCCAACGTCCTGACTTTC,CASSIDAGANVLTF
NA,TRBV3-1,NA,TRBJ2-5,TGTGCCAGCAGCCAAGATGACCAAGAGACCCAGTACTTC,CASSQDDQETQYF
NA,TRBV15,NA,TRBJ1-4,TGTGCCACCAGCAGGGGACCGGGTTATGAAAAACTGTTTTTT,CATSRGPGYEKLFF
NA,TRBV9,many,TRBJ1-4,TGTGCCAGCAGCGTAACGCGGAGTAATGAAAAACTGTTTTTT,CASSVTRSNEKLFF
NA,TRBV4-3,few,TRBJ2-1,TGCGCCAGCAGCCAAGATAGGACCAACAATGAGCAGTTCTTC,CASSQDRTNNEQFF
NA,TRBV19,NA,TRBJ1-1,TGTGCCAGTGCAGTCTCGGACGCGAGTGAAGCTTTCTTT,CASAVSDASEAFF
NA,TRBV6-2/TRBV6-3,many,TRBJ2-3,TGTGCCAGCAGTTACGTCGGGGCAGATACGCAGTATTTT,CASSYVGADTQYF
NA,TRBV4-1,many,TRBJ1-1,TGCGCCAGCAGCCAATGGGACCCCCAGAACACTGAAGCTTTCTTT,CASSQWDPQNTEAFF
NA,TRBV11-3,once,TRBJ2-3,TGTGCCAGCAGCTTAGAACCAGGGATAAGCACAGATACGCAGTATTTT,CASSLEPGISTDTQYF
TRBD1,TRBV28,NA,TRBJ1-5,TGTGCCACCCAGTGGTTAACAGGGGGCAGTCAGCCCCAGCATTTT,CATQWLTGGSQPQHF
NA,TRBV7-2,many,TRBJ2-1,TGTGCCAGCAGCCCTGGATTCGGGCGCAATGAGCAGTTCTTC,CASSPGFGRNEQFF
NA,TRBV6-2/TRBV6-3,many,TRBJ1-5,TGTGCCAGCAGTTACAGCCGGGATATCGTATTTAGCAATCAGCCCCAGCATTTT,CASSYSRDIVFSNQPQHF
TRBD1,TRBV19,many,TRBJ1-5,TGTGCCAGTAGTGAAGACAGGGGAGGACAGCCCCAGCATTTT,CASSEDRGGQPQHF
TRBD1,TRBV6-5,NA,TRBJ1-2,TGTGCCAGCAGCTTCGGACAGGCGGGGATTCATGGCTACACCTTC,CASSFGQAGIHGYTF
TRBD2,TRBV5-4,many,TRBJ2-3,TGTGCCAGCAGCTTGGGTGGTAGCGGGGCAGATACGCAGTATTTT,CASSLGGSGADTQYF
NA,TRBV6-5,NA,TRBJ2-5,TGTGCCAGCAGTAGAGGGGGCGGGAAGACCCAGTACTTC,CASSRGGGKTQYF
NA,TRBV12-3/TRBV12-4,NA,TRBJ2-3,TGTGCCAGCAGTTTGGCAAGGGGTTCAGATACGCAGTATTTT,CASSLARGSDTQYF
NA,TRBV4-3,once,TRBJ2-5,TGCACCAGCAGCCAAGTGATAGGAGAGACCCAGTACTTC,CTSSQVIGETQYF
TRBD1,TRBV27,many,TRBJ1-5,TGTGCCAGCGGACAGGGAGGGGTTGTAAGCAATCAGCCCCAGCATTTT,CASGQGGVVSNQPQHF
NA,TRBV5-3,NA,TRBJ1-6,TGTGCCAGCAGCTTGGCCGGGACAAGTGATTCACCCCTCCACTTT,CASSLAGTSDSPLHF
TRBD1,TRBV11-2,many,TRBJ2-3,TGTGCCAGCAGCCTGACAGGGCCGGGAGATACGCAGTATTTT,CASSLTGPGDTQYF
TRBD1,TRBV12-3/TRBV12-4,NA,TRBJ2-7,TGTGCCAGTTCGACAGGGTTTAGCTCCTACGAGCAGTACTTC,CASSTGFSSYEQYF
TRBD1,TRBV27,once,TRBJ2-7,TGTGCCAGCACGAGAGGGACAGGGGCCTCCTACGAGCATTACTTC,CASTRGTGASYEHYF